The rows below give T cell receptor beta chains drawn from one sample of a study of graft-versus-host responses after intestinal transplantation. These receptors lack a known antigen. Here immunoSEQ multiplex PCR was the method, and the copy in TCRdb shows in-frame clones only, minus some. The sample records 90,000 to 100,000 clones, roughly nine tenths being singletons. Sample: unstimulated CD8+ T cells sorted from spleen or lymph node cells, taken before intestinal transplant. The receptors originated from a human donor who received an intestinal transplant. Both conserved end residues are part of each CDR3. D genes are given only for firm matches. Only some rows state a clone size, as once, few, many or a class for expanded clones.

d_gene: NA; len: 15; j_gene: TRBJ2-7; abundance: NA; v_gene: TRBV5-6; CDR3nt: TGTGCCAGCAGCCTCTCACCCCCACAGGTCGGCGAGCAGTACTTC; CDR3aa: CASSLSPPQVGEQYF
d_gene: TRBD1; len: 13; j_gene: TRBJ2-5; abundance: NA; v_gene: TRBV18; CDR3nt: TGTGCCAGCTCATCGACAGGGGGAGAGACCCAGTACTTC; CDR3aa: CASSSTGGETQYF
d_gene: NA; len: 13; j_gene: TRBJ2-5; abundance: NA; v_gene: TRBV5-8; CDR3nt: TGTGCCAGTAGGGACGGACTACAAGAGACCCAGTACTTC; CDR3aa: CASRDGLQETQYF
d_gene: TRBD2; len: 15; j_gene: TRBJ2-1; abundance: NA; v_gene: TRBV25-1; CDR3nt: TGTGCCAGTACCCCCGGGACTAGCTGGGGCAATGAGCAGTTCTTC; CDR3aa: CASTPGTSWGNEQFF
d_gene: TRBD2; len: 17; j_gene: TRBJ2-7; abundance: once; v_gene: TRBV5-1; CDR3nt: TGCGCCAGCAGCTTGGACGGGGCTAGCGGGGCAGCCTACGAGCAGTACTTC; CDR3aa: CASSLDGASGAAYEQYF
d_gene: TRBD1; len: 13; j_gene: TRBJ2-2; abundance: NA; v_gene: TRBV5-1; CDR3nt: TGCGCCAGTCTGAACAGGGGGACCGGGGAGCTGTTTTTT; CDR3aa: CASLNRGTGELFF
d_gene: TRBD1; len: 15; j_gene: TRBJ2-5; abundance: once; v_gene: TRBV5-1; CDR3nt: TGCGCCAGCAGCCCCTACAGGGGCGCGAGAGAGACCCAGTACTTC; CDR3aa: CASSPYRGARETQYF
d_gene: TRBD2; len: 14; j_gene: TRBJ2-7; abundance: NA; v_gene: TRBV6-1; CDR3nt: TGTGCCAGCAGTGAAGGTGGGAGGGACTACGAGCAGTACTTT; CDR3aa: CASSEGGRDYEQYF
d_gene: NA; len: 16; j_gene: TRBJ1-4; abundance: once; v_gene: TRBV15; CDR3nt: TGTGCCACCAGCTCTCCCTGGGCAGCAACTAATGAAAAACTGTTTTTT; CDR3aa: CATSSPWAATNEKLFF
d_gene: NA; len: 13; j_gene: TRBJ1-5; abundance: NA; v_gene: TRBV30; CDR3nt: TGTGCCTGGAGTTCCCCGGGAAATCAGCCCCAGCATTTT; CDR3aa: CAWSSPGNQPQHF
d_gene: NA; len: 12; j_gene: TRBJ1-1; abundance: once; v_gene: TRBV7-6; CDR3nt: TGTGCCAGCGCAGGCTTAGACACTGAAGCTTTCTTT; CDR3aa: CASAGLDTEAFF
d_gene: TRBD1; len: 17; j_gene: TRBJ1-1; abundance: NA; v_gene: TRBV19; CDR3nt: TGTGCCAGTAGTCCAGTGGGCCGGGACAGCGAGTCGACTGAAGCTTTCTTT; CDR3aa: CASSPVGRDSESTEAFF
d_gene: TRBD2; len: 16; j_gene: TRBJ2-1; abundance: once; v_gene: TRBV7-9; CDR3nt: TGTGCCAGCAGCGAGATAGCGGGAGCGGTTAGGGATGAGCAGTTCTTC; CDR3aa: CASSEIAGAVRDEQFF
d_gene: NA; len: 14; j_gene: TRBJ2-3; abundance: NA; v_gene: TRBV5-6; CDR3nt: TGTGCCAGCAGCTTGGCAGACGGGGCAGATACGCAGTATTTT; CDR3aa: CASSLADGADTQYF
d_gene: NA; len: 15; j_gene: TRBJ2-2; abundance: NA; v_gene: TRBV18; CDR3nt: TGTGCCAGCTCACCACCCCTGACACACACCGGGGAGCTGTTTTTT; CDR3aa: CASSPPLTHTGELFF
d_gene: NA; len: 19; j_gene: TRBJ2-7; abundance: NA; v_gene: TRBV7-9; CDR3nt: TGTGCCAGCAGCTTAGGGAGGCAGGACTTTGACCACTTTATCTACGAGCAGTACTTC; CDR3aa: CASSLGRQDFDHFIYEQYF
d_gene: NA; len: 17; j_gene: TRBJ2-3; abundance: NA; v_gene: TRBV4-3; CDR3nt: TGCGCCAGCAGCCAAGATCGGATTAGGGGCTACACAGATACGCAGTATTTT; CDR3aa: CASSQDRIRGYTDTQYF
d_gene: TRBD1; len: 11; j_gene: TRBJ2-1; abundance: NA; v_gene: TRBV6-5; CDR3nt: TGTGCCAGCAGCCAGGACAGGGAGCAGTTCTTC; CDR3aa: CASSQDREQFF
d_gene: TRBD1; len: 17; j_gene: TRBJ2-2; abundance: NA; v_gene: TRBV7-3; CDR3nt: TGTGCCAGCAGCTCTCGGACAGGTTGGGTTCCTTCCGGGGAGCTGTTTTTT; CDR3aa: CASSSRTGWVPSGELFF
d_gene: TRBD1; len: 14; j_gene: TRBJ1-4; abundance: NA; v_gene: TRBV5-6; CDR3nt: TGTGCCAGCAGCTCAACAGGGGGTAATGAAAAACTGTTTTTT; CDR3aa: CASSSTGGNEKLFF
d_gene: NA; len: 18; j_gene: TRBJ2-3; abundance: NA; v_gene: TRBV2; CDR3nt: TGTGCCAGCAGTGAATTAGATGCCGGGAAAAGCCTCACAGATACGCAGTATTTT; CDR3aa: CASSELDAGKSLTDTQYF
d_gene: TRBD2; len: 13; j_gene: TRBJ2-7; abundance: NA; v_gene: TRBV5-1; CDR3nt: TGCGCCAGCAGCTTTGCGGGAGGCTACGAGCAGTACTTC; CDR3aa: CASSFAGGYEQYF
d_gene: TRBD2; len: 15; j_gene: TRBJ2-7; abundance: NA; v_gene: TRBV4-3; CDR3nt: TGCGCCAGCAGCCAAGGCCTTAGCGGGGTCTACGAGCAGTACTTC; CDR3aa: CASSQGLSGVYEQYF
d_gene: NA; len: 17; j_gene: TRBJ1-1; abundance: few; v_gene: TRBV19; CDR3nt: TGTGCCAGTAGTATAGTGTTGGCACCGACACTGAACACTGAAGCTTTCTTT; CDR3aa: CASSIVLAPTLNTEAFF
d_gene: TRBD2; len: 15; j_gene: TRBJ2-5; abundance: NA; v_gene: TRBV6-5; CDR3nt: TGTGCCAGCAGTCGTAGCGGGGGGCGGGAAGAGACCCAGTACTTC; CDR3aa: CASSRSGGREETQYF
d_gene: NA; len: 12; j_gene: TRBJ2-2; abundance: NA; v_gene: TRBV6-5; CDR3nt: TGTGCCAGCAGTTACGCGTCCGGGGAGCTGTTTTTT; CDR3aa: CASSYASGELFF
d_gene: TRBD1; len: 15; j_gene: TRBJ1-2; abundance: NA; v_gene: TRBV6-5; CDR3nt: TGTGCCAGCAGTTATGGGACAGGGACCAACTATGGCTACACCTTC; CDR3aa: CASSYGTGTNYGYTF
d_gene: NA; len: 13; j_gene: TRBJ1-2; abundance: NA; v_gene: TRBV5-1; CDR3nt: TGCGCCAGCAGCTTCACAGGGCAATATGGCTACACCTTC; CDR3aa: CASSFTGQYGYTF
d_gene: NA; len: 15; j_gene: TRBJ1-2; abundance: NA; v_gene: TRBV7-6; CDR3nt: TGTGCCAGCAGCGCCCGGCAGGGGCATAACTATGGCTACACCTTC; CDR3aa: CASSARQGHNYGYTF
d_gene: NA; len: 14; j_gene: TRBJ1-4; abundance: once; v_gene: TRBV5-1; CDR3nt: TGCGCCAGCAGCTCACCAGGCGTGAATGAAAAACTGTTTTTT; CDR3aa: CASSSPGVNEKLFF
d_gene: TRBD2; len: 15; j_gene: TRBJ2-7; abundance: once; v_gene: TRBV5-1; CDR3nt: TGCGCCAGCGCTCCTAAGCGGGACCTAAGAGGGGAGCAGTACTTC; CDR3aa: CASAPKRDLRGEQYF
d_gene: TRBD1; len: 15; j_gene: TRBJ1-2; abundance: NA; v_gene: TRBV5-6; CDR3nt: TGTGCCAGCAGCACCGGACAGGGCGAGTGGTATGGCTACACCTTC; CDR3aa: CASSTGQGEWYGYTF
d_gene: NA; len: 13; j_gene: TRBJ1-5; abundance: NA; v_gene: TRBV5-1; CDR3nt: TGCGCCAGCAGCTTGGGCGGGCAGCAGCCCCAGCATTTT; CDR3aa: CASSLGGQQPQHF
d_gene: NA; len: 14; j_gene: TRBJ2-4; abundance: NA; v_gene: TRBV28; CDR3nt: TGTGCCAGCAGCCTCCCGGGGGCCAAAAACATTCAGTACTTC; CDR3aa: CASSLPGAKNIQYF
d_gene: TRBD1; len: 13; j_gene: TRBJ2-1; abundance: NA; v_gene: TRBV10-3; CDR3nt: TGTGCCATCGCAGAGACAGGGTACAATGAGCAGTTCTTC; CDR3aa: CAIAETGYNEQFF
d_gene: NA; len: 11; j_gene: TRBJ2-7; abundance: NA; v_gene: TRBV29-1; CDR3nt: TGCAGCGCGGTTGTCACAGGGTCGCAGTACTTC; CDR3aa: CSAVVTGSQYF
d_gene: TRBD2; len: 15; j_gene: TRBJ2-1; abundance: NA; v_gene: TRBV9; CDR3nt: TGTGCCAGCAGCGTCAGGCGGGGGGCGGACAATGAGCAGTTCTTC; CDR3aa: CASSVRRGADNEQFF
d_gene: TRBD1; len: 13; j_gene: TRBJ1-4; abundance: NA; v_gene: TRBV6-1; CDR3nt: TGTGCCAGCAGCCTCAGGGGGTGGGAAAAACTGTTTTTT; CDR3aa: CASSLRGWEKLFF